Listed here are 24 T cell receptor beta chains from one sample, sequenced in a study of T cell responses to AZD1222 COVID-19 vaccine. Libraries were prepared by immunoSEQ multiplex PCR; TCRdb keeps only in-frame clonotypes and omits some of them. Of approximately 84,000 clones in the sample, 75% to 90% are singletons; the top ten hold roughly 32%. This specimen was peripheral blood, taken on day 0 of AZD1222 vaccination. Every receptor here comes from an adult in good health.

This clone was detected only once. This chain links TRBV19 with TRBJ1-2; D gene uncertain. V was trimmed by 7 bases and J by 3 bases, leaving 12 bases between them. The CDR3 contains 13 residues. The germline gives CDR1 LNHDA, CDR2 SQIVND (reference sequence). CDR3 DNA: TGTGCCAGTACCCGCCCGGGCTACTATGGCTACACCTTC. Translated, it gives CASTRPGYYGYTF.

CDR3 sequence (DNA): TGTGCCAGCAGTTACGCAGGTAACACTGAAGCTTTCTTT. Protein: CASSYAGNTEAFF. V and J are TRBV6-5 and TRBJ1-1; no definite D call. Germline-derived CDR1 and CDR2 are MNHEY and SVGAGI. The CDR3 length is 13 residues. Trimming removed 2 bases at V and 2 bases at J, with 6 bases between.

The V call is TRBV13, the J call TRBJ2-4; D remains unclear. The germline V gene has CDR1 PRHDT and CDR2 FYEKMQ (reference sequence). Trimming removed 4 bases at V and 0 bases at J, with 7 bases between. The CDR3 length is 14 residues. The DNA for the CDR3 is TGTGCCAGCAGCTCATTTATAGCCAAAAACATTCAGTACTTC. Translation: CASSSFIAKNIQYF.

The chain combines TRBV18 with TRBJ1-6; possibly TRBD1 for D (5 bases). From germline, CDR1 is KGHSH and CDR2 LQKENI. The CDR3 contains 14 residues. Trimming removed 2 bases from V and 8 bases from J, with 10 bases in between. The CDR3 nucleotides are TGTGCCAGCTCACCAAGTTCAGGGTATTCACCCCTCCACTTT. Protein sequence: CASSPSSGYSPLHF.

Many counts were recorded for this clone. The chain carries TRBV6-5 and TRBJ1-1; D not resolved. Per the germline V gene, CDR1 is MNHEY and CDR2 is SVGAGI. The CDR3 contains 14 residues. The germline V and J ends were trimmed by 6 bases and 1 base, with 12 bases remaining between them. The CDR3 is CASSLDGRNTEAFF. DNA for the CDR3: TGTGCCAGCAGCCTGGACGGACGGAACACTGAAGCTTTCTTT.

The chain's CDR3 is CASSLTLGTADSNQPQHF. The CDR3, as DNA: TGTGCCAGCAGCTTAACGTTGGGGACAGCCGATAGCAATCAGCCCCAGCATTTT. The rearrangement uses TRBV7-8 and TRBJ1-5, with 7 bases fitting TRBD1. J was trimmed by 0 bases and V by 2 bases; bases with no gene match: 10. This CDR3 spans 18 amino acids. Looked up from germline, CDR1 is SGHVS and CDR2 is FQNEAQ.

The CDR3 region is CASGSGGDIQYF. In DNA form, the CDR3 reads TGTGCCAGCGGAAGCGGTGGTGACATTCAGTACTTC. V is TRBV9 and J is TRBJ2-4; maybe TRBD2 (5 bases). Germline values: CDR1 SGDLS, CDR2 YYNGEE. Trimming removed 7 bases from V and 8 bases from J, with 13 bases in between. CDR3 size: 12 residues.

DNA of the CDR3: TGTGCCAGCAGCTTACCAGGGGCGCCGAACACTGAAGCTTTCTTT. Protein product: CASSLPGAPNTEAFF. This chain joins TRBV5-8 and TRBJ1-1, with TRBD1 as a possible D gene (6 bases). Germline V gene lookup returns CDR1 SGHTS and CDR2 YDEGEE. V lost 2 bases to trimming and J lost 1 base, with 12 bases between them. This CDR3 is built from 15 residues.

The V gene is TRBV3-1 (or the pseudogene TRBV3-2), the J gene TRBJ1-2; the D gene is possibly TRBD1 (6 bases). In germline, CDR1 is LGHDT, CDR2 YNNKEL (reference sequence). Trimming left V 6 bases short and J 2 bases short, with 13 bases between. The CDR3 contains 14 residues. The CDR3 region is CASRDRTGNYGYTF. As DNA, the CDR3 is TGTGCCAGCAGAGATCGAACAGGGAACTATGGCTACACCTTC.

The chain joins TRBV29-1 to TRBJ2-1; the D is unclear. CDR1 and CDR2 from the germline V gene are SQVTM and ANQGSEA. V was pared by 5 bases and J by 2 bases, with 10 bases between. CDR3 length equals 13 residues. The CDR3 loop is CSVTPGPYNEQFF. The CDR3 bases are TGCAGCGTTACACCCGGGCCCTACAATGAGCAGTTCTTC.

The chain joins TRBV27 to TRBJ1-4, with D possibly TRBD1 on 5 matching bases. This CDR3 contains 15 residues. The V and J ends lost 8 bases and 0 bases respectively, with 13 bases between them. Germline CDR1 is MNHEY and CDR2 is SMNVEV (reference sequence). In nucleotides, the CDR3 is TGTGCCAGCCGACAGAAAGAGCCAACTAATGAAAAACTGTTTTTT. The encoded protein is CASRQKEPTNEKLFF.

V usage is TRBV11-2 and J usage is TRBJ2-1, with 8 bases lining up with TRBD2. V lost 3 bases to trimming and J lost 4 bases; unmatched junction nucleotides: 5. The CDR3 totals 15 residues. From germline, CDR1 is SGHAT and CDR2 FQNNGV. As DNA, the CDR3 is TGTGCCAGCAGCTTCGGACTAGCACCATACAATGAGCAGTTCTTC. Translating it yields CASSFGLAPYNEQFF.

This sequence joins TRBV28 and TRBJ1-5; D is possibly TRBD1 (5 bases). Germline V gene sequence: CDR1 MDHEN, CDR2 SYDVKM. V was clipped by 6 bases and J by 1 base, with 10 bases between them. This CDR3 is built from 14 residues. DNA for the CDR3: TGTGCCAGCAGGGGGCAGGCGAGCAATCAGCCCCAGCATTTT. Translated: CASRGQASNQPQHF.

The chain carries TRBV18 and TRBJ1-1; D gene unclear. The CDR3 has 13 amino acids. Germline V CDR1 and CDR2: KGHSH, LQKENI. V was clipped by 3 bases and J by 4 bases, with 9 bases between them. CDR3 nucleotide sequence: TGTGCCAGCTCACCGAACCCGAGCACTGAAGCTTTCTTT. It yields the protein CASSPNPSTEAFF.

This clone was observed a single time. V gene TRBV18 combines with J gene TRBJ1-5; D ambiguous. V was cut by 2 bases and J by 2 bases, with 4 bases left in between. CDR3 length: 13 amino acids. CDR1 is KGHSH and CDR2 is LQKENI in the germline V gene. The CDR3 loop reads CASSPGGNQPQHF. DNA of the CDR3: TGTGCCAGCTCACCAGGGGGCAATCAGCCCCAGCATTTT.

The chain couples TRBV5-1 to TRBJ2-5, with 8 bases fitting TRBD1. CDR3 length: 15 amino acids. Germline V gene sequence: CDR1 SGHRS, CDR2 YFSETQ. V was pared by 4 bases and J by 1 base, with 6 bases of the junction left unmatched. CDR3 DNA sequence: TGCGCCAGCAGCCTACTCGGACAGGGCCAAGAGACCCAGTACTTC. Translation: CASSLLGQGQETQYF.

The rearrangement joins TRBV3-1 (or the pseudogene TRBV3-2) to TRBJ2-7; 8 bases agree with TRBD1. Germline CDR1 reads LGHDT; CDR2 reads YNNKEL (reference sequence). Trimming removed 5 bases from V and 4 bases from J; junction bases left unmatched: 7. The CDR3 length is 14 residues. DNA for the CDR3: TGTGCCAGCAGCGCCCGACAGGGGAAATACGAGCAGTACTTC. It specifies CASSARQGKYEQYF.

The gene calls are TRBV9 and TRBJ2-3; D gene ambiguous. Trimming took off 3 bases at V and 0 bases at J, with 8 bases between the two ends. Germline V gene lookup returns CDR1 SGDLS and CDR2 YYNGEE. The length of the CDR3 is 14 residues. CDR3 coding DNA: TGTGCCAGCAGCGCTAGGCAAAGCACAGATACGCAGTATTTT. Residues: CASSARQSTDTQYF.

This chain uses TRBV29-1 with TRBJ2-1, with D maybe TRBD2 (5 bases). This CDR3 has 12 residues. V lost 4 bases and J lost 15, with 19 bases in between. Germline CDR1 and CDR2: SQVTM and ANQGSEA. CDR3 nucleotides: TGCAGCGTTGGGACCCTAGCTCGGGAAAGGTTCTTC. It translates to CSVGTLARERFF.

The rearrangement links TRBV27 to TRBJ2-1; 14 nucleotides line up with TRBD2. Germline CDR1 MNHEY, CDR2 SMNVEV (reference sequence). The CDR3 runs 16 residues. The junction had 6 bases not matched to a gene; V was cut back by 4 bases and J by 7 bases. The CDR3 region has the DNA TGTGCCAGCAGTTATCACTGGACTAGCGGGAGGAATGAGCAGTTCTTC. This encodes CASSYHWTSGRNEQFF.

The J gene is TRBJ1-2, the V gene TRBV27; 10 nucleotides match TRBD1. The CDR3 extends over 16 amino acids. Germline loops: CDR1 MNHEY, CDR2 SMNVEV (reference sequence). The junction had 11 bases not matched to a gene; V was cut back by 6 bases and J by 4 bases. CDR3 loop: CASRRDRGTGVYGYTF. In nucleotides, the CDR3 is TGTGCCAGCAGGAGGGACCGCGGGACAGGGGTCTATGGCTACACCTTC.

The rearrangement links TRBV2 to TRBJ2-1; the D gene is possibly TRBD1 (5 bases). The CDR3 length is 13 residues. Trimming took 5 bases from V and 8 from J, leaving 13 bases between them. From germline, CDR1 is SNHLY and CDR2 FYNNEI. The CDR3: CASSQTTDHEQFF. The CDR3 DNA follows: TGTGCCAGCAGTCAAACGACAGATCATGAGCAGTTCTTC.

The rearrangement links TRBV27 to TRBJ2-3, with D unresolved. V was trimmed by 5 bases and J by 5 bases, leaving 14 bases between them. Germline V gene data show CDR1 as MNHEY and CDR2 as SMNVEV (reference sequence). This CDR3 contains 14 residues. Here the CDR3 DNA reads TGTGCCAGCAGTCCCCAGTTCGATGGAGATACGCAGTATTTT. It translates to CASSPQFDGDTQYF.

This clone occurred a few times. The chain combines TRBV5-6 with TRBJ2-7; 16 positions agree with TRBD2. Germline V lookup: CDR1 SGHDT, CDR2 YYEEEE. This CDR3 comprises 18 residues. Losses at the gene ends were 3 bases for V and 2 bases for J; bases not matched to a gene: 8. The CDR3 here is CASSYSGLAGGFTYEQYF. DNA for the CDR3: TGTGCCAGCAGCTACTCGGGACTAGCGGGAGGGTTCACCTACGAGCAGTACTTC. The full variable domain, completed using reference TRBV5-6 and TRBJ2-7, is DAGVTQSPTHLIKTRGQQVTLRCSPKSGHDTVSWYQQALGQGPQFIFQYYEEEERQRGNFPDRFSGHQFPNYSSELNVNALLLGDSALYLCASSYSGLAGGFTYEQYFGPGTRLTVT.